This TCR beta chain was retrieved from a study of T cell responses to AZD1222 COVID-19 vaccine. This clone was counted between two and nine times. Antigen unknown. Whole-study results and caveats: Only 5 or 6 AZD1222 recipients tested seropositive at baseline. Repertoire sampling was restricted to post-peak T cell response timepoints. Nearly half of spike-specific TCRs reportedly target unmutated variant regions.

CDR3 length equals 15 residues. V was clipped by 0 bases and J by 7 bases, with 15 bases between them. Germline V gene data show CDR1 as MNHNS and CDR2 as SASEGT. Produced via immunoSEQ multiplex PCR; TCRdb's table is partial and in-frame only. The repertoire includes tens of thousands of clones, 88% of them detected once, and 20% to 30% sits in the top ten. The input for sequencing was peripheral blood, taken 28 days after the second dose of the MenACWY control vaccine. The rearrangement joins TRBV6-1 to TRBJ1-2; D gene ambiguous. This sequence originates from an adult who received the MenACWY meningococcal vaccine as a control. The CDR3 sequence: CASSEALGRHLGYTF. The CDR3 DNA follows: TGTGCCAGCAGTGAAGCGCTTGGCCGACACCTTGGCTACACCTTC.